Listed here are 2 T cell receptor beta chains from one sample, sequenced in a study of molecular identifiers for immune sequencing clone quantification. TCRdb recomputed calls from the PCR reads with MiXCR, one row per CDR3 protein. The sample contains a few hundred thousand distinct CDR3 sequences, roughly 26% of which appear only once. What was sequenced was naive CD8+ T cells from blood, with Jurkat cell RNA spiked in. Subset of the sample: FACS-sorted CD8+CD4-CCR7+CD45RA+ naive T cells. The receptors here all came from a human donor in good health. Some libraries in this study had Jurkat cell RNA spiked in.

The chain is built from TRBV30 and TRBJ2-7, with a tentative D call TRBD2 (5 bases). CDR1 is GTSNPN, CDR2 SVGIG, per germline (reference sequence). V was shortened by 0 bases and J by 6 bases, with 12 bases between the two germline ends. CDR3 size: 13 residues. CDR3 coding DNA: TGTGCCTGGAGTGTATCGGGGTTCGGCGAGCAGTACTTC. This translates into CAWSVSGFGEQYF.

The J gene is TRBJ2-4, the V gene TRBV11-1; 8 nucleotides agree with TRBD1. The ends lost 4 bases at V and 4 bases at J; junction bases unmatched: 6. The CDR3 loop spans 15 amino acids. Germline loops: CDR1 SGHAT, CDR2 FQDESV (reference sequence). In DNA form, the CDR3 reads TGTGCCAGCAGCTCGTGGGACAGGCCAAAAAACATTCAGTACTTC. It translates to CASSSWDRPKNIQYF.